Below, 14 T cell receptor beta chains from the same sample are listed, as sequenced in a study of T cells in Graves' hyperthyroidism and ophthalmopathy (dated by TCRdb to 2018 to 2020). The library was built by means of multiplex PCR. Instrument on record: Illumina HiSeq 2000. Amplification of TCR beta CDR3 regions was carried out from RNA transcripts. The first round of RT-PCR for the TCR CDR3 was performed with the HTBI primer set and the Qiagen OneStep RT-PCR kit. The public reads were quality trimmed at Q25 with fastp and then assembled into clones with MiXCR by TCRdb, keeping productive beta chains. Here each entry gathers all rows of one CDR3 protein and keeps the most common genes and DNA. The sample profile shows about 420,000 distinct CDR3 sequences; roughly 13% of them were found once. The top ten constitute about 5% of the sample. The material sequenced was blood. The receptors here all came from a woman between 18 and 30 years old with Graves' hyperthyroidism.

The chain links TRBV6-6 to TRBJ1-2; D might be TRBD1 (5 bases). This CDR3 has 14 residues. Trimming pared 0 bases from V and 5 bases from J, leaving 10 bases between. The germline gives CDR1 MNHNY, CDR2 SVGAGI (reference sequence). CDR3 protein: CASSYSATVYGYTF. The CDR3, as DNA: TGTGCCAGCAGTTACTCGGCGACAGTGTATGGCTACACCTTC.

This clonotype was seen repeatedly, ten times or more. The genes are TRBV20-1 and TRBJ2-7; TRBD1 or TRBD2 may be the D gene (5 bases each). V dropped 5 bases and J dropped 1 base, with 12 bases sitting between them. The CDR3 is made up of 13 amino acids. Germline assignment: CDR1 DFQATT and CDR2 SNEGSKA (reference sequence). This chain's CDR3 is CSAPGADSYEQYF. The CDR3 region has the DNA TGCAGTGCTCCCGGGGCAGATTCCTACGAGCAGTACTTC.

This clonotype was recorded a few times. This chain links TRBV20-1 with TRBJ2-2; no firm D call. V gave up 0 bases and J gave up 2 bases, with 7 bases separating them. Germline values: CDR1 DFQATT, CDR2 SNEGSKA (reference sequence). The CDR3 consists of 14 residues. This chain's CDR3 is CSARDTRNTGELFF. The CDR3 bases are TGCAGTGCTAGAGATACCCGAAACACCGGGGAGCTGTTTTTT.

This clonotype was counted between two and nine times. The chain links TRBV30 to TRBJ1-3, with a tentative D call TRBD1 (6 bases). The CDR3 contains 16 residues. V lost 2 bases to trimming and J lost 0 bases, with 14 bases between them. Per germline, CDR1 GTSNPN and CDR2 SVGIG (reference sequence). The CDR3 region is CAWSLPRTVSGNTIYF. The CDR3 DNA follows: TGTGCCTGGAGTCTGCCTCGGACAGTCTCTGGAAACACCATATATTTT.

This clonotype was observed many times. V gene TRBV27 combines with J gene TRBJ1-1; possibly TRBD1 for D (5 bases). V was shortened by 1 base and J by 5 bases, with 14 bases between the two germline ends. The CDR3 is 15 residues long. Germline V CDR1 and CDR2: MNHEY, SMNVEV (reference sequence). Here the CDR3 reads CASSLFAGDGTEAFF. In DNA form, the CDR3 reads TGTGCCAGCAGTTTATTTGCGGGGGATGGAACTGAAGCTTTCTTT.

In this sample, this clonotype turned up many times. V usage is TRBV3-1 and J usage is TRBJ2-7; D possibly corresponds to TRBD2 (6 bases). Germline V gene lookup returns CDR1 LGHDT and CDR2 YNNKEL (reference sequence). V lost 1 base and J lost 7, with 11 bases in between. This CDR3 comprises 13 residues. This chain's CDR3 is CASSQGTSLEQYF. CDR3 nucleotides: TGTGCCAGCAGCCAAGGCACTAGCCTGGAGCAGTACTTC.

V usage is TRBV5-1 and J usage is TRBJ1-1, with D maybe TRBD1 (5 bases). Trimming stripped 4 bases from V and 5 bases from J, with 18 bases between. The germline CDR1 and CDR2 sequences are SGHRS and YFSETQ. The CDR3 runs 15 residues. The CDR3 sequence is CASSPPGPLGTEAFF. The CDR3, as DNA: TGCGCCAGCAGCCCCCCGGGACCCCTGGGGACTGAAGCTTTCTTT.

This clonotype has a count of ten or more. The CDR3 DNA reads TGTGCCAGCAGCCAAGTTGGGCCCTTTGGCTACACCTTC. Translation: CASSQVGPFGYTF. This sequence joins TRBV3-1 and TRBJ1-2; D gene uncertain. The CDR3 is made up of 13 amino acids. Trimming shortened V by 1 base and J by 7 bases, and 10 bases separated the two germline ends. CDR1 and CDR2 from the germline V gene are LGHDT and YNNKEL (reference sequence).

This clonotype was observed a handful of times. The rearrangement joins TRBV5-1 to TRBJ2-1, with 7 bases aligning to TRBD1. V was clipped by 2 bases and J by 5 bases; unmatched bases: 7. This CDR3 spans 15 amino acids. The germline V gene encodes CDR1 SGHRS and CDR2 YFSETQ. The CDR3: CASSFKGANHNEQFF. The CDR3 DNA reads TGCGCCAGCAGCTTCAAGGGGGCTAACCACAATGAGCAGTTCTTC. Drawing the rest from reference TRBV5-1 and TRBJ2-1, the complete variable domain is KAGVTQTPRYLIKTRGQQVTLSCSPISGHRSVSWYQQTPGQGLQFLFEYFSETQRNKGNFPGRFSGRQFSNSRSEMNVSTLELGDSALYLCASSFKGANHNEQFFGPGTRLTVL.

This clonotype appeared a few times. The CDR3, as DNA: TGTGCCAGCGCACAGGGACAGTCTGGAAACACCATATATTTT. Its translation: CASAQGQSGNTIYF. This rearrangement joins TRBV5-8 to TRBJ1-3, with 7 nucleotides matching TRBD1. V lost 7 bases, J lost 1 base, and 5 bases stayed unmatched. This CDR3 comprises 14 residues. Germline V gene lookup returns CDR1 SGHTS and CDR2 YDEGEE.

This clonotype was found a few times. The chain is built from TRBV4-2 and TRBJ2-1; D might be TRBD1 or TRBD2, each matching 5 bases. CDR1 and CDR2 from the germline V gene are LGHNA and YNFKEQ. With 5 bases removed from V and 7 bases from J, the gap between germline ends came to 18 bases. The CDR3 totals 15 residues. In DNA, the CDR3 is TGTGCCAGCAGCACCTTTGCCGGGACCCCGAATGAGCAGTTCTTC. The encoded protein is CASSTFAGTPNEQFF.

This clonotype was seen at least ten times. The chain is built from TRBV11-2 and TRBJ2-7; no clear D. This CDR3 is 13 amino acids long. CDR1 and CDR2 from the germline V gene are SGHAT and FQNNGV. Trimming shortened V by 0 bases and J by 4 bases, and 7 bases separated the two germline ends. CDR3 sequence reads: CASSLEVAYEQYF. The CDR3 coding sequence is TGTGCCAGCAGCTTAGAGGTTGCGTACGAGCAGTACTTC. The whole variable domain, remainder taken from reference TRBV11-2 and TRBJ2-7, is EAGVAQSPRYKIIEKRQSVAFWCNPISGHATLYWYQQILGQGPKLLIQFQNNGVVDDSQLPKDRFSAERLKGVDSTLKIQPAKLEDSAVYLCASSLEVAYEQYFGPGTRLTVT.

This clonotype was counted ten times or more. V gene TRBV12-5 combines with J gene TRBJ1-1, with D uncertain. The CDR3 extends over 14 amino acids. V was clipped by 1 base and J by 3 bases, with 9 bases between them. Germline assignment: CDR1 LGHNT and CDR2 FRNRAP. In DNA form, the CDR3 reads TGTGCTAGTGGTTTGGGGTCGGCGGACACTGAAGCTTTCTTT. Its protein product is CASGLGSADTEAFF.

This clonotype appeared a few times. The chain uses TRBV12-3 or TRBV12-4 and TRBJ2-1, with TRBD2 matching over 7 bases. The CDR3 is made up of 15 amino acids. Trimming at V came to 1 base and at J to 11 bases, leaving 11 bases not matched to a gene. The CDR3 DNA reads TGTGCCAGCAGTTTAGGCGCTGGGGCGGGAGATAAGCAGTTCTTC. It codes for CASSLGAGAGDKQFF.